Presented here are 7 T cell receptor beta chains from one specimen sequenced in a study of blood T cell repertoires in COVID-19. Assay used: immunoSEQ multiplex PCR; TCRdb lists only in-frame clones, some missing. There are roughly 240,000 clones in the sample; 85% occur only once, and 4.5% to 6% lies in the top ten. Sequencing input: peripheral blood. These receptors were obtained from a man aged 50 or older with COVID-19, enrolled during active disease.

J is TRBJ2-2 and V is TRBV6-5, with a weak D call TRBD1 (6 bases). The V end was cut by 6 bases, the J end by 0 bases, with 11 bases between. The CDR3 contains 15 residues. The germline CDR1 and CDR2 sequences are MNHEY and SVGAGI. The CDR3 DNA sequence: TGTGCCAGCAGCCACAGGGCCGCGAACACCGGGGAGCTGTTTTTT. Translation gives CASSHRAANTGELFF.

The chain employs TRBV19 and TRBJ2-5, with 7 bases lining up with TRBD1. Germline V gene sequence: CDR1 LNHDA, CDR2 SQIVND (reference sequence). J was trimmed by 4 bases and V by 1 base; bases with no gene match: 9. The CDR3 is 16 amino acids. The CDR3 loop reads CASSIVLGTAGETQYF. CDR3 coding DNA: TGTGCCAGTAGTATAGTATTGGGGACAGCAGGAGAGACCCAGTACTTC.

The rearrangement joins TRBV12-3 or TRBV12-4 to TRBJ1-2, with D possibly TRBD1 on 6 matching bases. Trimming removed 6 bases at V and 7 bases at J, with 15 bases between. This CDR3 region has 13 residues. DNA of the CDR3: TGTGCCAGCAGACTCCGACAGGAGGCTGGCTACACCTTC. Amino acids: CASRLRQEAGYTF.

This clone was detected once. This chain links TRBV19 with TRBJ1-2, with 8 bases that match TRBD1. The CDR3 length is 15 residues. Germline V lookup: CDR1 LNHDA, CDR2 SQIVND (reference sequence). V gave up 5 bases and J gave up 2 bases; unmatched junction bases: 7. CDR3 sequence reads: CASSPDRGRNYGYTF. In DNA form, the CDR3 reads TGTGCCAGTAGTCCCGACAGGGGAAGGAACTATGGCTACACCTTC.

The rearrangement uses TRBV18 and TRBJ2-7, with TRBD2 as a possible D gene (6 bases). In germline, CDR1 is KGHSH, CDR2 LQKENI. V shed 5 bases and J shed 2 bases, with 13 bases lying between them. The length of the CDR3 is 14 residues. Here the CDR3 DNA reads TGTGCCAGCTCAGGGCAACGCGGGACCTACGAGCAGTACTTC. Protein product: CASSGQRGTYEQYF.

This chain links TRBV7-9 with TRBJ2-7, with D perhaps matching TRBD1 (5 bases). This CDR3 contains 14 residues. The V gene lost 3 bases and the J gene lost 0 bases, with 9 bases spanning the gap. Germline CDR1 SEHNR, CDR2 FQNEAQ (reference sequence). CDR3 bases: TGTGCCAGCAGCTTCCTGCAGGGCTCCTACGAGCAGTACTTC. It encodes CASSFLQGSYEQYF.

The chain couples TRBV5-1 to TRBJ1-2, with a tentative D call TRBD1 (6 bases). V shed 5 bases and J shed 0 bases, with 14 bases lying between them. Germline lookup yields CDR1 SGHRS and CDR2 YFSETQ. The CDR3 sequence is 15 residues long. The CDR3 loop is CASSGGGPANYGYTF. The CDR3, as DNA: TGCGCCAGCAGTGGGGGGGGCCCCGCTAACTATGGCTACACCTTC.